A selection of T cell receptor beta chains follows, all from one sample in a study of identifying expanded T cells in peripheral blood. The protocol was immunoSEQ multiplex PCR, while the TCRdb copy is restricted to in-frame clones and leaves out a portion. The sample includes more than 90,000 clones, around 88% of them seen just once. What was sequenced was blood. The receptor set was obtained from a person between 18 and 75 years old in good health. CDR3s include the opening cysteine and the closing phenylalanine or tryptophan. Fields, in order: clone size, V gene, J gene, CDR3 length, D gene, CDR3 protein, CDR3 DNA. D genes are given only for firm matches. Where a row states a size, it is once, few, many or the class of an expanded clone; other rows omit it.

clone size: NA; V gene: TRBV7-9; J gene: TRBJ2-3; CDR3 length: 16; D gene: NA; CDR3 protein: CASRPTQGMGTDTQYF; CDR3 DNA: TGTGCCAGCAGACCTACACAGGGAATGGGTACAGATACGCAGTATTTT
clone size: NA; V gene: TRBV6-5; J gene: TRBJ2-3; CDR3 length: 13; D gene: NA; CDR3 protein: CASMTAFGHTQYF; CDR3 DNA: TGTGCCAGCATGACGGCGTTCGGTCATACGCAGTATTTT
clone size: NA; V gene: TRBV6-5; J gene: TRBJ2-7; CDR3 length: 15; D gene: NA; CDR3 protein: CASSYSAGPYYEQYF; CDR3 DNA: TGTGCCAGCAGTTACTCGGCAGGGCCTTATTACGAGCAGTACTTC
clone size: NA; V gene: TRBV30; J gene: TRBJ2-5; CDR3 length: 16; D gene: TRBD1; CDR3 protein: CAWSPGKQGAGETQYF; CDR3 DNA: TGTGCCTGGAGCCCTGGAAAACAGGGGGCTGGTGAGACCCAGTACTTC
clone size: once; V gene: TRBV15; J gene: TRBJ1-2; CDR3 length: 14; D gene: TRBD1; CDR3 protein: CATSRADRGYGYTF; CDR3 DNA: TGTGCCACCAGCAGAGCTGACAGGGGCTATGGCTACACCTTC
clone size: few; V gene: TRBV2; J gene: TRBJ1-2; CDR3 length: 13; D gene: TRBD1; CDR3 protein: CASERDRIYGYTF; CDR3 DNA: TGTGCCAGCGAAAGGGACAGAATCTATGGCTACACCTTC
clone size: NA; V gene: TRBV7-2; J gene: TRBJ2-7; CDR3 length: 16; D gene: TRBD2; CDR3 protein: CASSLFASGFTYEQYF; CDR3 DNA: TGTGCCAGCAGCTTATTTGCTAGCGGTTTTACCTACGAGCAGTACTTC
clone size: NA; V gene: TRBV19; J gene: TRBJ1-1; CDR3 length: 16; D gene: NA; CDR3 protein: CASSIGSAGVNTEAFF; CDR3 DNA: TGTGCCAGTAGTATAGGGTCTGCGGGCGTGAACACTGAAGCTTTCTTT
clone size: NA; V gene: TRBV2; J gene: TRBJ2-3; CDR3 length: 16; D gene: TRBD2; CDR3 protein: CASTSGAFGRADTQYF; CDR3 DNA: TGTGCCAGCACTAGCGGGGCGTTCGGGAGGGCAGATACGCAGTATTTT
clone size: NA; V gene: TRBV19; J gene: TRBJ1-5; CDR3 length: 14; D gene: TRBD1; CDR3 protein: CASSEDRGNQPQHF; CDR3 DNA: TGTGCCAGTAGTGAGGACAGGGGCAATCAGCCCCAGCATTTT
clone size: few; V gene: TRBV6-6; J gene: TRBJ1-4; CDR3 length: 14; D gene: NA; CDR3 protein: CATSQYRANEKLFF; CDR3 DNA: TGTGCCACCTCGCAGTACAGGGCTAATGAAAAACTGTTTTTT
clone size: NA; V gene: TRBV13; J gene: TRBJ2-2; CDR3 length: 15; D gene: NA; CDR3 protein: CASSLRGENTGELFF; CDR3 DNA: TGTGCCAGCAGCTTGCGCGGGGAGAACACCGGGGAGCTGTTTTTT
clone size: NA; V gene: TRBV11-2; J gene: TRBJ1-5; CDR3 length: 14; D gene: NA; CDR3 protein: CASSLASSNQPQHF; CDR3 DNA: TGTGCCAGCAGCTTAGCGTCCAGCAATCAGCCCCAGCATTTT
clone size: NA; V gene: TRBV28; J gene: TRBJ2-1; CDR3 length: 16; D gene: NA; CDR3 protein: CASSSLEGGSYNEQFF; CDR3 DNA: TGTGCCAGCAGTTCCCTAGAGGGAGGCTCCTACAATGAGCAGTTCTTC
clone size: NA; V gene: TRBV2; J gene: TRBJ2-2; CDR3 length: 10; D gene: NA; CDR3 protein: CASRNGELFF; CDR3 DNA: TGTGCCAGCAGAAACGGGGAGCTGTTTTTT
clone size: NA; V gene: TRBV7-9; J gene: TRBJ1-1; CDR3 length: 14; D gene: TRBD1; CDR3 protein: CASSRTGANTEAFF; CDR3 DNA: TGTGCCAGCAGCCGAACAGGGGCGAACACTGAAGCTTTCTTT
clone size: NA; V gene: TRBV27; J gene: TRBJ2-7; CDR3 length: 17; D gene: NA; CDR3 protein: CASSGRLGTEGTYEQYF; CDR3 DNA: TGTGCCAGCAGTGGACGATTGGGGACGGAGGGAACCTACGAGCAGTACTTC
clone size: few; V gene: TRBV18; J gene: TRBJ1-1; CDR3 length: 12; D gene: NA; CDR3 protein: CASSPGEDRAFF; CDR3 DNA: TGTGCCAGCTCACCAGGGGAAGATCGAGCTTTCTTT
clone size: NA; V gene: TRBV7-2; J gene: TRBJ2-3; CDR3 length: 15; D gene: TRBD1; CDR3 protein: CASSRDRGLTDTQYF; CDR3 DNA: TGTGCCAGCAGCAGAGACAGGGGACTCACAGATACGCAGTATTTT
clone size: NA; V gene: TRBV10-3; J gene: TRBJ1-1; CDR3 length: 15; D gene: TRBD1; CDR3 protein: CAISERQGVRTEAFF; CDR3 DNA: TGTGCCATCAGTGAAAGACAGGGGGTAAGGACTGAAGCTTTCTTT
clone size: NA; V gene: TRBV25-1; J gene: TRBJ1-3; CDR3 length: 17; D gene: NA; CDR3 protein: CASSVFRADYRGNTIYF; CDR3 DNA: TGTGCCAGCAGTGTATTCCGGGCAGATTATCGTGGAAACACCATATATTTT
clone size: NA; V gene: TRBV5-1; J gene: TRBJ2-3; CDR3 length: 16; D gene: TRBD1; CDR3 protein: CASSSWTGGDTDTQYF; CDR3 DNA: TGCGCCAGCAGCAGCTGGACAGGGGGAGACACAGATACGCAGTATTTT
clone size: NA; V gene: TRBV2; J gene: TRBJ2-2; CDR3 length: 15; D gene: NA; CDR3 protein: CASSPLSSSTGELFF; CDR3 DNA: TGTGCCAGCAGTCCCCTCTCCTCTTCCACCGGGGAGCTGTTTTTT
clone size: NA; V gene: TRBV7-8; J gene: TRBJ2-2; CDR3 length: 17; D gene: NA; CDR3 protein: CASSLAGSTINTGELFF; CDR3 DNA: TGTGCCAGCAGCTTAGCGGGCAGCACAATAAACACCGGGGAGCTGTTTTTT
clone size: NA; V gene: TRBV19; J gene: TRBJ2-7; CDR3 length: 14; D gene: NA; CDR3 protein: CASSTRANSYEQYF; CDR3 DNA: TGTGCCAGTAGTACCAGGGCCAACTCCTACGAGCAGTACTTC
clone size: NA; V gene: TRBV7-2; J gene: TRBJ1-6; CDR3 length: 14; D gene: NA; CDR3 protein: CASSWDGGNSPLHF; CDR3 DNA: TGTGCCAGCAGCTGGGACGGGGGTAATTCACCCCTCCACTTT
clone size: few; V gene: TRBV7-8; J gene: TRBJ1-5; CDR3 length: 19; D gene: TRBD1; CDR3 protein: CASSSYKSTGEGGNQPQHF; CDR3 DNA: TGTGCCAGCAGCTCCTACAAATCGACAGGGGAAGGGGGCAATCAGCCCCAGCATTTT
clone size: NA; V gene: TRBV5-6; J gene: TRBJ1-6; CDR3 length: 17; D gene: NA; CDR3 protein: CASSSRVLRSYNSPLHF; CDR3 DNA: TGTGCCAGCAGCTCGAGGGTCCTACGCTCCTATAATTCACCCCTCCACTTT
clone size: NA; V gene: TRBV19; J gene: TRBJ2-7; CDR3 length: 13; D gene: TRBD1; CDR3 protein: CASRRGQAYEQYF; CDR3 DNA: TGTGCCTCCCGCAGGGGGCAGGCCTACGAGCAGTACTTC